Following are 11 T cell receptor beta chains from one sample sequenced in a study of OX40 agonist ivuxolimab in advanced cancers. To prepare the library, the immunoSEQ multiplex PCR assay was applied. TCRdb re-hosts the immuneACCESS table, in-frame sequences only. Its copies lack some clones; in the studies checked, an unresolved V gene accounts for under half of them, and the cause for the rest is not known. The sample contains about 6,500 clones, 79% of them found a single time. Under 30% of the sample goes to the ten largest clones. Sequenced material: CD4+ or CD8+ T cells sorted from blood, taken in a trial of the OX40 agonist ivuxolimab. These receptors originate from an adult with an advanced solid tumor such as melanoma, head and neck, liver or kidney cancer.

Points on this clone: Relative to the germline gene, one junction end is altered; a read error may explain this. V usage is TRBV11-2 and J usage is TRBJ2-1, with 13 bases identical to TRBD2. Germline V gives CDR1 SGHAT, CDR2 FQNNGV. The length of the CDR3 is 15 residues. In DNA form, the CDR3 reads TGTGCCAGCAGCTTAGAACTAGCGGGAGGGAATGGGCAGTTCTTC. Residues: CASSLELAGGNGQFF.

The rearrangement links TRBV15 to TRBJ2-5, with D tentatively TRBD2 (5 bases). Per germline, CDR1 LNHNV and CDR2 YYDKDF (reference sequence). There are 17 residues in the CDR3. The ends were cut back, 2 bases at V and 5 bases at J, with 21 bases in the middle. In DNA, the CDR3 is TGTGCCACCAGCAGACAAACGGGGTTGGCAGATAGGGAGACCCAGTACTTC. Translated: CATSRQTGLADRETQYF.

The chain couples TRBV30 to TRBJ2-7; unclear D gene. Looked up from germline, CDR1 is GTSNPN and CDR2 is SVGIG (reference sequence). The length of the CDR3 is 13 residues. The ends were cut back, 4 bases at V and 2 bases at J, with 12 bases in the middle. The CDR3 here is CAWKEATAYEQYF. The CDR3 DNA reads TGTGCCTGGAAAGAAGCGACCGCCTACGAGCAGTACTTC.

This clone counts as medium-sized. The chain joins TRBV4-2 to TRBJ2-7, with TRBD1 matching 8 bases. J lost 2 bases, V lost 1 base, and 4 bases had no gene match. The CDR3 is 15 amino acids. The germline gives CDR1 LGHNA, CDR2 YNFKEQ. For the CDR3, the DNA is TGTGCCAGCAGCCAAGGACAGGGGAACCCCTACGAGCAGTACTTC. The encoded protein is CASSQGQGNPYEQYF.

This clone has just a few counts. The V and J genes are TRBV28 and TRBJ2-2; 14 nucleotides line up with TRBD2. Germline assignment: CDR1 MDHEN and CDR2 SYDVKM. J lost 6 bases, V lost 2 bases, and 5 bases had no gene match. The CDR3 loop spans 17 amino acids. The CDR3 region is CASSLLTSGRAAGELFF. The CDR3 bases are TGTGCCAGCAGTTTACTGACTAGCGGGAGGGCCGCCGGGGAGCTGTTTTTT.

A few counts support this clone. The chain recombines TRBV11-2 with TRBJ2-3, with TRBD1 identical over 8 bases. This CDR3 has 14 amino acids. J was trimmed by 4 bases and V by 5 bases; bases with no gene match: 5. Germline CDR1 SGHAT, CDR2 FQNNGV. CDR3 sequence (DNA): TGTGCCAGCAGCGAAGGACAGGGCGCAGATACGCAGTATTTT. It translates to CASSEGQGADTQYF.

V usage is TRBV27 and J usage is TRBJ2-1; 9 bases agree with TRBD1. Unmatched junction bases numbered 3, after V lost 8 bases and J lost 1 base. CDR1 is MNHEY and CDR2 is SMNVEV in the germline V gene (reference sequence). The CDR3 spans 14 residues. This CDR3 reads CASQTGGSYNEQFF. DNA of the CDR3: TGTGCCAGCCAGACAGGGGGTTCCTACAATGAGCAGTTCTTC.

This clone appeared a single time. CDR3: CASSGGTGPTGELFF. Written as DNA, the CDR3 is TGTGCCAGCAGTGGCGGGACAGGACCCACCGGGGAGCTGTTTTTT. The chain joins TRBV6-1 to TRBJ2-2; TRBD1 agrees at 8 bases. V was clipped by 4 bases and J by 4 bases; unmatched bases: 5. The germline gives CDR1 MNHNS, CDR2 SASEGT. The CDR3 runs to 15 residues.

The chain recombines TRBV6-5 with TRBJ2-7; TRBD1 aligns across 7 bases. Germline V gene sequence: CDR1 MNHEY, CDR2 SVGAGI. The junction had 2 bases not matched to a gene; V was cut back by 0 bases and J by 0 bases. This CDR3 has 15 amino acids. The DNA of the CDR3 is TGTGCCAGCAGTTACTCGAGGGGGCTCTCCTACGAGCAGTACTTC. As protein: CASSYSRGLSYEQYF.

The V and J genes are TRBV4-1 and TRBJ2-7; TRBD2 matches 8 bases. Trimming at V came to 0 bases and at J to 3 bases, leaving 4 bases not matched to a gene. The CDR3 covers 15 residues. Germline loops: CDR1 MGHRA, CDR2 YSYEKL. The CDR3 DNA is TGCGCCAGCAGCCAAGATTGGCTAGCGGGCTACGAGCAGTACTTC. This gives the protein CASSQDWLAGYEQYF.

This clone is medium-sized (0.01 to 0.1%) by share. The chain is built from TRBV5-1 and TRBJ2-7, with D possibly TRBD2 on 5 matching bases. Trimming took 2 bases from V and 7 from J, leaving 7 bases between them. The CDR3 is 11 amino acids. CDR1 is SGHRS and CDR2 is YFSETQ in the germline V gene. The CDR3 DNA follows: TGCGCCAGCAGCTTAACGGGAGAGCAGTACTTC. Translating gives CASSLTGEQYF.